The present T cell receptor beta chain was sequenced within a study of glioma-infiltrating T cells after dendritic cell vaccination. Regarding this clone: The target antigen is unknown.

Assay used: immunoSEQ multiplex PCR; TCRdb lists only in-frame clones, some missing. The sample includes around 96,000 clones, 79% of them seen just once. Selection required adequate fresh-frozen tumor tissue plus more than two years' survival data. Broader study findings: Estimated pretreatment TIL content predicted outcome after dendritic cell vaccination.

The V gene's germline CDR1 is SGHAT and CDR2 FQNNGV. The CDR3 consists of 18 residues. With V trimmed by 1 base and J by 0 bases, 7 bases remained unmatched. This specimen consisted of blood, obtained before dendritic cell vaccination. The sequence was collected from a human donor with glioblastoma. V gene TRBV11-2 combines with J gene TRBJ2-3, with 10 bases matching TRBD1. The CDR3 protein is CASSLVWGTGDSTDTQYF. CDR3 DNA sequence: TGTGCCAGCAGCTTAGTCTGGGGGACAGGGGACAGCACAGATACGCAGTATTTT.